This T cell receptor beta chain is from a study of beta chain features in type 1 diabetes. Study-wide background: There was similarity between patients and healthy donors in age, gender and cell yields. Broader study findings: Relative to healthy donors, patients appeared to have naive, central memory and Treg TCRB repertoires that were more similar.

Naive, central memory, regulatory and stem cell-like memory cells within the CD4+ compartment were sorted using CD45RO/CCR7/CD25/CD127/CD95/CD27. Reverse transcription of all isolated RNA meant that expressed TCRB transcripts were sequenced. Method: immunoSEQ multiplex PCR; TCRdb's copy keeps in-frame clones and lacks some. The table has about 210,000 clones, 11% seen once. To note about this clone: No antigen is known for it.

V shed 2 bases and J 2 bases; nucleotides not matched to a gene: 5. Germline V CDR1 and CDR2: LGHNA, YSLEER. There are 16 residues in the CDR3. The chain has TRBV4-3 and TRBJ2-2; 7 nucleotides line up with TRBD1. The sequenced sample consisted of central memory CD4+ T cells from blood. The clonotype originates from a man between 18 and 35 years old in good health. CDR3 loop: CASSQSGTANTGELFF. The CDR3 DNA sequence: TGCGCCAGCAGCCAATCCGGGACAGCCAACACCGGGGAGCTGTTTTTT.